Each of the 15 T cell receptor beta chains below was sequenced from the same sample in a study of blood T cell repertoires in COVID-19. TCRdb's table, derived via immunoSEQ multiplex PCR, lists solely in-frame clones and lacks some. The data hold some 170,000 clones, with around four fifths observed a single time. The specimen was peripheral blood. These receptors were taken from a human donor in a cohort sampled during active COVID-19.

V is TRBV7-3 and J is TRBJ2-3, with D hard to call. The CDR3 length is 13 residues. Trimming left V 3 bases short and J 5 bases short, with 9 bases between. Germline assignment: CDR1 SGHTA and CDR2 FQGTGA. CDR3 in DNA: TGTGCCAGCAGCTTGGGCTCGCAAGATACGCAGTATTTT. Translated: CASSLGSQDTQYF.

The CDR3 reads CASSPDSYLSYEQYF. The CDR3 nucleotides are TGTGCCAGCAGTCCGGACAGCTACCTCTCCTACGAGCAGTACTTC. The rearrangement links TRBV6-2 or TRBV6-3 to TRBJ2-7; possibly TRBD1 for D (6 bases). The ends were cut back, 5 bases at V and 0 bases at J, with 14 bases in the middle. Germline V gives CDR1 MNHEY, CDR2 SVGEGT. CDR3 length equals 15 residues.

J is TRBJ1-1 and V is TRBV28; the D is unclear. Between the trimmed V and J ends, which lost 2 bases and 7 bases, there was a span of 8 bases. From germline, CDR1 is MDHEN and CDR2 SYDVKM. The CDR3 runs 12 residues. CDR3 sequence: CASSLNFGEAFF. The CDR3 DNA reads TGTGCCAGCAGTTTAAATTTCGGTGAAGCTTTCTTT.

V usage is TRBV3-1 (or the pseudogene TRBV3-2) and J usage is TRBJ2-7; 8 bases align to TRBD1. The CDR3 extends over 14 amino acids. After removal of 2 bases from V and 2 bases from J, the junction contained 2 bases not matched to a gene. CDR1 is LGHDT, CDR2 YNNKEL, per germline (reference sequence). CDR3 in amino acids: CASSQRRGPYEQYF. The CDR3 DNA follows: TGTGCCAGCAGCCAACGCAGGGGGCCCTACGAGCAGTACTTC.

The CDR3 coding sequence is TGTGCCAGCAGCGTATTTGGGGGGTTAACTAATGAAAAACTGTTTTTT. Translating it yields CASSVFGGLTNEKLFF. This chain joins TRBV9 and TRBJ1-4, with D possibly matching TRBD1 (5 bases). Germline CDR1 and CDR2: SGDLS and YYNGEE. The CDR3 totals 16 residues. V dropped 1 base and J dropped 1 base, with 11 bases sitting between them.

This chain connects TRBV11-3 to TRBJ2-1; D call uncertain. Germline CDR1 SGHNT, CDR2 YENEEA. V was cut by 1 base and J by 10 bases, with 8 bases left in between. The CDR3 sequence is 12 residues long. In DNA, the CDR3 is TGTGCCAGCAGCTTAGGTGCCCGGGAGCAGTTCTTC. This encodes CASSLGAREQFF.

The CDR3 here is CASSGGLAKNIQYF. For the CDR3, the DNA is TGTGCCAGCAGCGGGGGTCTAGCCAAAAACATTCAGTACTTC. The genes are TRBV19 and TRBJ2-4, with 8 bases matching TRBD2. Looked up from germline, CDR1 is LNHDA and CDR2 is SQIVND (reference sequence). With 9 bases clipped from V and 0 bases from J, the junction kept 4 bases outside the gene matches. CDR3 size: 14 residues. The whole variable domain, filled in from reference TRBV19 and TRBJ2-4, reads DGGITQSPKYLFRKEGQNVTLSCEQNLNHDAMYWYRQDPGQGLRLIYYSQIVNDFQKGDIAEGYSVSREKKESFPLTVTSAQKNPTAFYLCASSGGLAKNIQYFGAGTRLSVL.

CDR3 protein: CSVVRQGASDNEKLFF. CDR3 nucleotides: TGCAGCGTTGTCCGACAGGGGGCTAGTGATAATGAAAAACTGTTTTTT. V gene TRBV29-1 combines with J gene TRBJ1-4; 10 bases map to TRBD1. CDR3 length equals 16 residues. V lost 4 bases, J lost 4 bases, and 9 bases stayed unmatched. Germline CDR1 SQVTM, CDR2 ANQGSEA.

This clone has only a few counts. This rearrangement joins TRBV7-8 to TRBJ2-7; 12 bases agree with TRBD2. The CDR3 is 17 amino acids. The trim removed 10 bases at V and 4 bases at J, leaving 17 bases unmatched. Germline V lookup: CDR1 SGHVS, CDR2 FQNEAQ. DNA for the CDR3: TGTGCCACCAGTCGGGGGGCTAGCGGGAGGGCCTTGTACGAGCAGTACTTC. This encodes CATSRGASGRALYEQYF.

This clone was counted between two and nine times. As DNA, the CDR3 is TGTGCCAGCAGCTTAATGTCGGGAACATACGAGCAGTACTTC. Amino acids: CASSLMSGTYEQYF. The genes are TRBV11-3 and TRBJ2-7, with TRBD2 as a possible D gene (5 bases). The V end was cut by 2 bases, the J end by 4 bases, with 12 bases between. The CDR3 runs 14 residues. Germline-derived CDR1 and CDR2 are SGHNT and YENEEA.

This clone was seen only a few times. CDR3 bases: TGTGCCACCAGCAGGGGGATAACCGGGGACGAGCAGTACTTC. Its protein product is CATSRGITGDEQYF. The chain has TRBV15 and TRBJ2-7, with D perhaps matching TRBD2 (5 bases). V was cut by 3 bases and J by 5 bases, with 14 bases left in between. Germline V CDR1 and CDR2: LNHNV, YYDKDF (reference sequence). The CDR3 sequence is 14 residues long.

The chain's CDR3 is CASSAHEGGYEQYF. Written as DNA, the CDR3 is TGTGCCAGCAGTGCCCATGAGGGCGGCTACGAGCAGTACTTC. J is TRBJ2-7 and V is TRBV28, with a possible D match to TRBD2 (5 bases). Germline loops: CDR1 MDHEN, CDR2 SYDVKM. Trimming removed 5 bases from V and 3 bases from J, with 14 bases in between. The length of the CDR3 is 14 residues.

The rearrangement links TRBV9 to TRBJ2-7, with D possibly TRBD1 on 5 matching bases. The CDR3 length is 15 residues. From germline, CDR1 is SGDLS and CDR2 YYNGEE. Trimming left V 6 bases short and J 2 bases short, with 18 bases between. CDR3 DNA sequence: TGTGCCAGCACCCCTGGGGCAGCGATAGCCTACGAGCAGTACTTC. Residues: CASTPGAAIAYEQYF.

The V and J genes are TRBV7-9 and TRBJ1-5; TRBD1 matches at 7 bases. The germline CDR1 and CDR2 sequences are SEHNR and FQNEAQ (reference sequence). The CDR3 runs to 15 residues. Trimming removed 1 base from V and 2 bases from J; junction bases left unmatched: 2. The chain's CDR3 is CASSLVGTGNQPQHF. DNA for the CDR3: TGTGCCAGCAGCTTAGTGGGGACAGGCAATCAGCCCCAGCATTTT.

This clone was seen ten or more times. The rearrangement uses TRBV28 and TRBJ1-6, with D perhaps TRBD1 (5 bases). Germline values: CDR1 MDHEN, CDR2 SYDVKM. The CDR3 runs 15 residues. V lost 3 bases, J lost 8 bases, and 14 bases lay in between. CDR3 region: CASSFQDSSYSPLHF. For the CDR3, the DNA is TGTGCCAGCAGTTTCCAAGACAGCTCCTATTCACCCCTCCACTTT.